The rows below give T cell receptor beta chains drawn from one sample of a study of T cells in Graves' hyperthyroidism and ophthalmopathy. TCRdb reanalysed the multiplex PCR reads using MiXCR and keeps one entry per CDR3 protein. This table holds 370,000 or so distinct CDR3 sequences, approximately 13% found once. The specimen was blood. Every receptor here comes from a man younger than 40 with Graves' hyperthyroidism that later progressed to Graves' ophthalmopathy. Both conserved end residues are part of each CDR3. Fields, in order: D gene, V gene, J gene, clone size, CDR3 DNA, CDR3 protein. A D gene is named only where the DNA matches it firmly. Clone size is given for some rows only: seen once, a few or many times, or a class if the clone is expanded.

NA	TRBV5-6	TRBJ1-1	NA	TGTGCCAGCAGCCAGATGGAGCTGGTCTCTACTGAAGCTTTCTTT	CASSQMELVSTEAFF
NA	TRBV15	TRBJ1-3	many	TGTGCCACCAGCAGAGAGGACCCGGTGACCATATATTTT	CATSREDPVTIYF
NA	TRBV2	TRBJ1-3	NA	TGTGCCAGCAGTGAAGAGATGTTGGCTGGAAACACCATATATTTT	CASSEEMLAGNTIYF
NA	TRBV28	TRBJ2-7	many	TGTGCCAGCAGTTTAAGCAGGGTGGGATACGAGCAGTACTTC	CASSLSRVGYEQYF
NA	TRBV3-1	TRBJ2-7	many	TGTGCCAGCAGCCAAAAAGGACTGTTGCGTGACGAGCAGTACTTC	CASSQKGLLRDEQYF
NA	TRBV6-1	TRBJ2-1	many	TGTGCCAAACTAGGAAATGAGCAGTTCTTC	CAKLGNEQFF
NA	TRBV28	TRBJ1-1	many	TGTGCCAGCAGTTTATCTACAGCCATGAACACTGAAGCTTTCTTT	CASSLSTAMNTEAFF
TRBD1	TRBV2	TRBJ2-7	NA	TGTGCCAGCAGTGAAAATCGTGTTTGGGACAGAGCCTACGAGCAGTACTTC	CASSENRVWDRAYEQYF
TRBD1	TRBV25-1	TRBJ1-2	few	TGTGCCAGCAGTGAATTCAGGGGGAGCTACACCTTC	CASSEFRGSYTF
TRBD2	TRBV5-6	TRBJ2-1	few	TGTGCCAGCAGCTCGGGACTAGCGGGGGGGTTTGAGCAGTTCTTC	CASSSGLAGGFEQFF
TRBD1	TRBV7-2	TRBJ1-2	few	TGTGCCAGCAGCCCTATGGACAGGGATTATGGCTACACCTTC	CASSPMDRDYGYTF
NA	TRBV6-1	TRBJ1-2	many	TGTGCCAGCAGTGTTACAGGACGAAAAAACTATGGCTACACCTTC	CASSVTGRKNYGYTF
TRBD1	TRBV6-1	TRBJ2-6	few	TGTGCCAGCAGTGAAAGGGGACAGGGGGCGCCTGGGGCCAACGTCCTGACTTTC	CASSERGQGAPGANVLTF
NA	TRBV18	TRBJ1-1	many	TGTGCCAGCTCACCACCAGACGGGAACACTGAAGCTTTCTTT	CASSPPDGNTEAFF
NA	TRBV7-6	TRBJ2-2	many	TGTGCCAGCAGCTCACCTCGGACGAACACCGGGGAGCTGTTTTTT	CASSSPRTNTGELFF
TRBD1	TRBV12-3/TRBV12-4	TRBJ1-3	NA	TGTGCCAGCAGTGGGACAGGGGCTGGAAACACCATATATTTT	CASSGTGAGNTIYF
NA	TRBV5-1	TRBJ1-2	many	TGCGCCAGCAGCTTGGCCGGAGACATATATGGCTACACCTTC	CASSLAGDIYGYTF
NA	TRBV29-1	TRBJ2-7	few	TGCAGCGCCCACGGTGGCACTTCCTACGAGCAGTACTTC	CSAHGGTSYEQYF
NA	TRBV4-1	TRBJ2-5	NA	TGCGCCAGCAGCCAAGGCTTTCAGGGCCCGCGGGAGACCCAGTACTTC	CASSQGFQGPRETQYF
TRBD2	TRBV19	TRBJ2-3	NA	TGTGCCAGTAAGGTGCGGGGGGTTACAGATACGCAGTATTTT	CASKVRGVTDTQYF
TRBD1	TRBV5-6	TRBJ1-2	NA	TGTGCCAGCAGCATGGGACAGGGGGACTATGGCTACACCTTC	CASSMGQGDYGYTF
TRBD1	TRBV7-9	TRBJ2-2	NA	TGTGCCAGCCCCGAGGGACAGATTGATACCGGGGAGCTGTTTTTT	CASPEGQIDTGELFF
NA	TRBV19	TRBJ1-5	many	TGTGCCAGTAGTATTACGGGAGGTAGCAATCAGCCCCAGCATTTT	CASSITGGSNQPQHF
TRBD1	TRBV2	TRBJ1-2	many	TGTGCCAGCAGTGAATGGCAGGGGGCAAAGGGCTACACCTTC	CASSEWQGAKGYTF
TRBD2	TRBV28	TRBJ2-3	few	TGTGCCAGCAACCAATTGGCGGGGGGTAGGTCAGATACGCAGTATTTT	CASNQLAGGRSDTQYF
NA	TRBV12-3/TRBV12-4	TRBJ1-5	many	TGTGCCAGCAGTTTATGGGGGGTGGATCAGCCCCAGCATTTT	CASSLWGVDQPQHF
NA	TRBV19	TRBJ2-7	few	TGTGCCAGTAGGGGGAACAGGGCTGAAAACTACGAGCAGTACTTC	CASRGNRAENYEQYF
TRBD2	TRBV28	TRBJ2-5	many	TGTGCCAGCAGCCCCGTTACTAGCGGGGGGGCCGGAGAGACCCAGTACTTC	CASSPVTSGGAGETQYF
NA	TRBV9	TRBJ2-1	few	TGTGCCAGCAGCGTAGATCAGACCGCTAAGAGCTCCTACAATGAGCAGTTCTTC	CASSVDQTAKSSYNEQFF
NA	TRBV11-2	TRBJ2-7	many	TGTGCCAGCAGCTTAGGTGGCAGCTACTCTACAGAGCAGTACTTC	CASSLGGSYSTEQYF
NA	TRBV2	TRBJ1-2	many	TGTGCCAGCAGGGCAGGGTCGGGCTATGGCTACACCTTC	CASRAGSGYGYTF
TRBD1	TRBV5-5	TRBJ2-1	few	TGTGCCAGCAGCTTGCAACAGGGGGCGCGTTATGAGCAGTTCTTC	CASSLQQGARYEQFF
TRBD1	TRBV5-1	TRBJ1-1	NA	TGCGCCAGCAGCTATGGACAGGTATTGAACAGTGAAGATTTCTTT	CASSYGQVLNSEDFF
TRBD2	TRBV2	TRBJ2-3	many	TGTGCCAGCACTGGGGGGGTGGCCATCACAGATACGCAGTATTTT	CASTGGVAITDTQYF
TRBD1	TRBV18	TRBJ1-3	few	TGTGCCAGCTCACCTCAGGGGGACCCTCGGAACACCATATATTTT	CASSPQGDPRNTIYF
TRBD2	TRBV15	TRBJ2-3	few	TGTGCCACCAGCAGAAGAGCGGGGGCCCCGGGTGGAGATACGCAGTATTTT	CATSRRAGAPGGDTQYF
NA	TRBV30	TRBJ1-3	many	TGTGCCTGGTCGTTCGGGGGCACTGGAAACACCATATATTTT	CAWSFGGTGNTIYF
NA	TRBV20-1	TRBJ1-2	NA	TGCAGTTTTAAATCAGCTAACTATGGCTACACCTTC	CSFKSANYGYTF
NA	TRBV6-5	TRBJ2-4	many	TGTGCCAGCAGTTACCCGGGGACGTTAGCCAAAAACATTCAGTACTTC	CASSYPGTLAKNIQYF
NA	TRBV19	TRBJ2-2	few	TGTGCCAGTAACTTCGGGGGACGGGTCACCGGGGAGCTGTTTTTT	CASNFGGRVTGELFF
NA	TRBV2	TRBJ1-6	many	TGTGCCAGCAGTGAATTACACGTTAATTCACCCCTCCACTTT	CASSELHVNSPLHF
TRBD1	TRBV12-3/TRBV12-4	TRBJ1-2	many	TGTGCCAGCAGTTCGGTGGGGGGACAGGGGGTACTCTATGGCTACACCTTC	CASSSVGGQGVLYGYTF
NA	TRBV4-1	TRBJ1-2	NA	TGCGCCAGCAGCCTAGTCTTATCCGGGACTCCAAACCAGAAGGCCTATGGCTACACCTTC	CASSLVLSGTPNQKAYGYTF
NA	TRBV30	TRBJ2-2	NA	TGTGCCTGGAGTTTGGTTGGCGGGGAGCTGTTTTTT	CAWSLVGGELFF
NA	TRBV7-9	TRBJ2-1	few	TGTGCCAGCAGCTTAGGGCAGGGTTTATACAATGAGCAGTTCTTC	CASSLGQGLYNEQFF
NA	TRBV3-1	TRBJ1-6	many	TGTGCCAGCAGCCAAGTCTCCGGTCTCTCCTATAATTCACCCCTCCACTTT	CASSQVSGLSYNSPLHF
NA	TRBV24-1	TRBJ2-1	NA	TGTGCCACCAGTGATTTGAGTGAGCAGTTCTTC	CATSDLSEQFF
NA	TRBV30	TRBJ1-1	many	TGTGCCTGGAGTGAGGACTTTTTCACTGAAGCTTTCTTT	CAWSEDFFTEAFF
NA	TRBV20-1	TRBJ1-5	many	TGCAGTGCTCTTCCCGGGCCGTCAAATCAGCCCCAGCATTTT	CSALPGPSNQPQHF
NA	TRBV12-3/TRBV12-4	TRBJ1-2	many	TGTGCCAGCAGCTTGGGACGCCGCAACTATGGCTACACCTTC	CASSLGRRNYGYTF
NA	TRBV20-1	TRBJ2-3	few	TGCAGTGCTAGAGACCCGGGATCAAGCACAGATACGCAGTATTTT	CSARDPGSSTDTQYF
NA	TRBV6-5	TRBJ1-5	many	TGTGCCAGCAGTTACGCGACCGGACAAGGGCCCCAGCATTTT	CASSYATGQGPQHF